The TCR beta chain under discussion was sequenced for a study of OX40 agonist ivuxolimab in advanced cancers. Overall study context: Three individuals attained partial responses, comprising one hepatocellular carcinoma case and two cutaneous melanoma cases.

Clones were read by immunoSEQ multiplex PCR, and TCRdb kept only the in-frame ones, dropping some. The data contain tens of thousands of clones, over 75% of them singletons. Per germline, CDR1 SGHNT and CDR2 YYREEE (reference sequence). Germline trimming cut 6 bases from V and 1 base from J; bases unmatched to any gene: 7. The CDR3 runs 16 residues. In its sample, this clone was seen a few times. The sample holds other DNA sequences that translate to the same CDR3. This clonotype was obtained from an adult with an advanced solid tumor such as melanoma, head and neck, liver or kidney cancer. The sequencing used CD4+ or CD8+ T cells sorted from blood, collected in a trial of the OX40 agonist ivuxolimab. The genes are TRBV5-4 and TRBJ1-6; TRBD1 agrees at 7 bases. The CDR3 DNA reads TGTGCCAGCACATCTGACAGGGAATCCTATAATTCACCCCTCCACTTT. The encoded protein is CASTSDRESYNSPLHF.